This T cell receptor (beta chain) stems from a study of shared clonotypes between healthy human individuals. Looking at the study overall: The cohort comprised two women and a few men. Their ages spanned 18 to 49 years.

Libraries were prepared by immunoSEQ multiplex PCR; TCRdb keeps only in-frame clonotypes and omits some of them. The sample has about 1 million clones; more than 60% are singletons. V dropped 1 base and J dropped 4 bases, with 7 bases sitting between them. There are 13 residues in the CDR3. Germline V lookup: CDR1 KGHSH, CDR2 LQKENI. This clone was recorded a few times. The sequence was collected from a man between 18 and 29 years old in good health. The V call is TRBV18, the J call TRBJ1-2; D possibly corresponds to TRBD1 (5 bases). Sequencing input: memory CD4+ T cells sorted from blood. Subset: CD45RA-negative fraction. The CDR3 here is CASSPQGPYGYTF. CDR3 sequence (DNA): TGTGCCAGCTCACCACAGGGACCCTATGGCTACACCTTC. The complete variable domain, with remaining parts taken from reference TRBV18 and TRBJ1-2, reads NAGVMQNPRHLVRRRGQEARLRCSPMKGHSHVYWYRQLPEEGLKFMVYLQKENIIDESGMPKERFSAEFPKEGPSILRIQQVVRGDSAAYFCASSPQGPYGYTFGSGTRLTVV.